Within the sample, the clone carrying this T cell receptor (beta chain) is medium-sized. Its antigen is undetermined. TCRdb reprocessed the 5' RACE reads with MiXCR, giving one entry per CDR3 protein. The data show approximately 23,000 distinct CDR3 sequences, less than 40% seen once. Study results and limitations: Larger-cohort validation covered only one TCR beta V-J rearrangement.

Naive CD4+ T cells were purified with Tregs depleted by CD25. The length of the CDR3 is 13 residues. Germline CDR1 and CDR2: SGHRS and YFSETQ. Trimming stripped 0 bases from V and 7 bases from J, with 7 bases between. The chain has TRBV5-1 and TRBJ2-2, with TRBD1 as a possible D gene (5 bases). The source of this sequence is a female donor with breast cancer. The sequenced sample was tumor-infiltrating naive CD4+ T cells sorted from the breast tumor. Documented subset: naive CD4+ T cells, CD4+CD45RA+CD25-. CDR3: CASSLVQGGELFF. The CDR3 DNA reads TGCGCCAGCAGCTTGGTTCAGGGCGGGGAGCTGTTTTTT.